The 18 T cell receptor beta chains below all came from one sample that was sequenced in a study of shared clonotypes between healthy human individuals. Using immunoSEQ multiplex PCR, the repertoire was profiled, and TCRdb retains in-frame clones only, with some absent. Of 1,500,000 or so clones listed, 97% to 99% are singletons. The source material was naive CD4+ T cells sorted from blood. Subset given: CD45RA+ positively selected. All receptors come from a man younger than 45 in good health.

J is TRBJ1-5 and V is TRBV27; 11 nucleotides align to TRBD1. V shed 6 bases and J 4 bases; nucleotides not matched to a gene: 8. Germline assignment: CDR1 MNHEY and CDR2 SMNVEV (reference sequence). CDR3 length: 16 residues. CDR3 sequence (DNA): TGTGCCAGCAGCCTAGGACAGGGGGCGAAGAATCAGCCCCAGCATTTT. The encoded protein is CASSLGQGAKNQPQHF.

The genes are TRBV5-4 and TRBJ2-3, with 8 bases fitting TRBD2. The CDR3 covers 16 residues. Per germline, CDR1 SGHNT and CDR2 YYREEE (reference sequence). V shed 3 bases, J shed 5 bases, and the junction held 11 bases outside the gene matches. CDR3 DNA: TGTGCCAGCAGCTCGGGAGCGGGAGCAGTGGTAGATACGCAGTATTTT. Amino acids: CASSSGAGAVVDTQYF.

The rearrangement joins TRBV27 to TRBJ2-1; 11 bases line up with TRBD2. Germline trimming cut 6 bases from V and 9 bases from J; bases unmatched to any gene: 13. The CDR3 spans 16 residues. The germline gives CDR1 MNHEY, CDR2 SMNVEV (reference sequence). CDR3 nucleotides: TGTGCCAGCAGCTGGGATAGCGGGAGGGCCCGGACTGAGCAGTTCTTC. It encodes CASSWDSGRARTEQFF.

In this sample, this clone turned up once. Other DNA sequences from this sample encode an identical CDR3 as well. The chain is built from TRBV7-9 and TRBJ2-3, with a tentative D call TRBD2 (5 bases). Trimming removed 3 bases at V and 2 bases at J, with 6 bases between. The CDR3 has 13 amino acids. The V gene's germline CDR1 is SEHNR and CDR2 FQNEAQ (reference sequence). For the CDR3, the DNA is TGTGCCAGCAGCTTGAGGGACACAGATACGCAGTATTTT. Protein product: CASSLRDTDTQYF. The full variable domain, rest sourced from reference TRBV7-9 and TRBJ2-3, is DTGVSQNPRHKITKRGQNVTFRCDPISEHNRLYWYRQTLGQGPEFLTYFQNEAQLEKSRLLSDRFSAERPKGSFSTLEIQRTEQGDSAMYLCASSLRDTDTQYFGPGTRLTVL.

The V and J genes are TRBV7-2 and TRBJ2-7; TRBD1 matches at 9 bases. The V gene end was trimmed by 5 bases and the J gene end by 3 bases; junction bases not matched to a gene: 8. Germline V gene sequence: CDR1 SGHTA, CDR2 FQGNSA. The CDR3 consists of 15 residues. CDR3 DNA: TGTGCCAGCAGCCGAGACAGGGGGGGATTCTACGAGCAGTACTTC. As protein: CASSRDRGGFYEQYF. Drawing the rest from reference TRBV7-2 and TRBJ2-7, the complete variable domain is GAGVSQSPSNKVTEKGKDVELRCDPISGHTALYWYRQSLGQGLEFLIYFQGNSAPDKSGLPSDRFSAERTGGSVSTLTIQRTQQEDSAVYLCASSRDRGGFYEQYFGPGTRLTVT.

The rearrangement uses TRBV6-1 and TRBJ2-7; 7 bases align to TRBD2. With 11 bases clipped from V and 5 bases from J, the junction kept 18 bases outside the gene matches. This CDR3 is built from 15 residues. Germline V CDR1 and CDR2: MNHNS, SASEGT. CDR3 loop: CAVPGEGSLKNEQYF. For the CDR3, the DNA is TGTGCCGTTCCGGGGGAGGGGTCGTTAAAGAACGAGCAGTACTTC.

This rearrangement joins TRBV18 to TRBJ1-2, with 7 nucleotides matching TRBD1. Germline CDR1 is KGHSH and CDR2 is LQKENI. V was pared by 0 bases and J by 7 bases, with 5 bases of the junction left unmatched. This CDR3 is built from 14 residues. This chain's CDR3 is CASSPPTTGSGYTF. The CDR3 region has the DNA TGTGCCAGCTCACCACCGACGACAGGGTCTGGCTACACCTTC.

The V gene is TRBV27, the J gene TRBJ1-5; D is possibly TRBD1 (5 bases). Germline V gene lookup returns CDR1 MNHEY and CDR2 SMNVEV (reference sequence). The CDR3 extends over 16 amino acids. V lost 6 bases and J lost 2, with 17 bases in between. The chain's CDR3 is CASRKTQGLGNQPQHF. For the CDR3, the DNA is TGTGCCAGCAGAAAGACCCAGGGTCTTGGCAATCAGCCCCAGCATTTT.

This clone has a single count. The rearrangement links TRBV19 to TRBJ2-7, with a tentative D call TRBD1 (5 bases). Between the trimmed V and J ends, which lost 3 bases and 0 bases, there was a span of 9 bases. The CDR3 consists of 14 residues. Per germline, CDR1 LNHDA and CDR2 SQIVND (reference sequence). The CDR3 protein is CASSMHRSSYEQYF. The CDR3, as DNA: TGTGCCAGTAGTATGCACAGGAGCTCCTACGAGCAGTACTTC.

Notes on this clone: Other DNA sequences in the same sample also yield this CDR3. The chain employs TRBV18 and TRBJ1-1, with D hard to call. The CDR3 length is 12 residues. Per germline, CDR1 KGHSH and CDR2 LQKENI. V was shortened by 3 bases and J by 4 bases, with 6 bases between the two germline ends. The CDR3 DNA is TGTGCCAGCTCACCTCCGGGCACTGAAGCTTTCTTT. Its protein product is CASSPPGTEAFF.

The chain has TRBV2 and TRBJ2-7; 8 bases line up with TRBD2. The ends lost 3 bases at V and 9 bases at J; junction bases unmatched: 16. CDR1 and CDR2 (germline): SNHLY, FYNNEI. There are 16 residues in the CDR3. The CDR3 protein is CASSDLRAGGPPRQYF. The CDR3, as DNA: TGTGCCAGCAGTGACCTGCGGGCGGGAGGCCCCCCACGGCAGTACTTC.

The chain links TRBV6-5 to TRBJ2-7, with 9 bases aligning to TRBD1. Germline trimming cut 4 bases from V and 0 bases from J; bases unmatched to any gene: 4. The CDR3 is 15 residues long. Germline assignment: CDR1 MNHEY and CDR2 SVGAGI. CDR3 loop: CASSLTGGASYEQYF. The CDR3 DNA reads as TGTGCCAGCAGTTTGACAGGGGGTGCCTCCTACGAGCAGTACTTC.

The chain employs TRBV10-3 and TRBJ2-2, with a weak D call TRBD2 (6 bases). The germline V and J ends were trimmed by 0 bases and 7 bases, with 6 bases remaining between them. Germline V gene sequence: CDR1 ENHRY, CDR2 SYGVKD. This CDR3 comprises 13 residues. CDR3 DNA: TGTGCCATCAGTGAGTCGGGACTCGGGGAGCTGTTTTTT. Translating gives CAISESGLGELFF.

V is TRBV6-5 and J is TRBJ1-2; 11 bases align to TRBD1. Germline V gene data show CDR1 as MNHEY and CDR2 as SVGAGI. There are 15 residues in the CDR3. V lost 7 bases, J lost 7 bases, and 11 bases stayed unmatched. The CDR3 coding sequence is TGTGCCAGCATCCCCCTCGCAGGGACAGGGGGTGGCTACACCTTC. The encoded protein is CASIPLAGTGGGYTF.

This chain joins TRBV18 and TRBJ2-7; D might be TRBD2 (6 bases). There are 15 residues in the CDR3. Trimming pared 1 base from V and 4 bases from J, leaving 14 bases between. Germline V gene sequence: CDR1 KGHSH, CDR2 LQKENI. Here the CDR3 DNA reads TGTGCCAGCTCACCACAAAGGGCTAGCGATTACGAGCAGTACTTC. This encodes CASSPQRASDYEQYF.

The J gene is TRBJ2-5, the V gene TRBV7-9; either TRBD1 or TRBD2 may fit D (5 bases each). The CDR3 is 14 residues long. In germline, CDR1 is SEHNR, CDR2 FQNEAQ (reference sequence). V lost 2 bases to trimming and J lost 8 bases, with 15 bases between them. The CDR3 spells CASSLLGDLLTQYF. CDR3 nucleotide sequence: TGTGCCAGCAGCTTATTAGGGGACCTCCTAACCCAGTACTTC.

This clone was counted once. The chain's CDR3 is CASRGKGTGPSYEQYF. DNA of the CDR3: TGTGCCAGCAGGGGGAAGGGGACAGGGCCTTCCTACGAGCAGTACTTC. This sequence joins TRBV13 and TRBJ2-7; 9 bases agree with TRBD1. Germline V gene data show CDR1 as PRHDT and CDR2 as FYEKMQ (reference sequence). With 6 bases clipped from V and 1 base from J, the junction kept 10 bases outside the gene matches. This CDR3 has 16 residues. Supplemented by reference TRBV13 and TRBJ2-7, the full variable domain reads AAGVIQSPRHLIKEKRETATLKCYPIPRHDTVYWYQQGPGQDPQFLISFYEKMQSDKGSIPDRFSAQQFSDYHSELNMSSLELGDSALYFCASRGKGTGPSYEQYFGPGTRLTVT.

This rearrangement joins TRBV30 to TRBJ1-3; D not certain. With 2 bases removed from V and 2 bases from J, the gap between germline ends came to 7 bases. This CDR3 is built from 13 residues. Germline CDR1 is GTSNPN and CDR2 is SVGIG (reference sequence). The CDR3 protein is CAWSSGAGNTIYF. The CDR3 DNA sequence: TGTGCCTGGAGTTCGGGTGCTGGAAACACCATATATTTT. The full variable domain, in which reference TRBV30 and TRBJ1-3 provide the parts outside the CDR3, is SQTIHQWPATLVQPVGSPLSLECTVEGTSNPNLYWYRQAAGRGLQLLFYSVGIGQISSEVPQNLSASRPQDRQFILSSKKLLLSDSGFYLCAWSSGAGNTIYFGEGSWLTVV.